This is a list of T cell receptor beta chains from one sample in a study of T cell changes during pregnancy in multiple sclerosis. Using immunoSEQ multiplex PCR, the repertoire was profiled, and TCRdb retains in-frame clones only, with some absent. The sample holds approximately 100,000 clones, approximately 90% seen once. The sample here was peripheral blood, taken in the second trimester of pregnancy. The receptors shown here come from a female donor with multiple sclerosis, enrolled in a pregnancy study. CDR3s include the opening cysteine and the closing phenylalanine or tryptophan. A D gene is named only where the DNA matches it firmly. The listing skips clone size in some rows; elsewhere it reads once, few, many or a size class.

>-|TRBJ1-1|TRBV27|-
CASSFGQGYTEAFF
TGTGCCAGCAGTTTCGGGCAGGGATACACTGAAGCTTTCTTT
>-|TRBJ2-3|TRBV2|-
CASSPHPGQAVDTQYF
TGTGCCAGCAGTCCCCATCCTGGACAAGCCGTCGATACGCAGTATTTT
>TRBD1|TRBJ1-2|TRBV5-6|few
CASSPQGANYGYTF
TGTGCCAGCAGTCCACAGGGGGCGAACTATGGCTACACCTTC
>-|TRBJ2-2|TRBV7-2|-
CASSLETVLSLGGELFF
TGTGCCAGCAGCTTAGAAACAGTCCTATCCTTGGGCGGGGAGCTGTTTTTT
>TRBD2|TRBJ2-3|TRBV4-2|-
CASSQTPGLGGTDTQYF
TGTGCCAGCAGCCAAACACCGGGACTAGGGGGCACAGATACGCAGTATTTT
>TRBD2|TRBJ2-1|TRBV10-3|once
CAIRPGTSAHNEQFF
TGTGCCATCAGACCCGGGACTAGCGCACACAATGAGCAGTTCTTC
>-|TRBJ2-1|TRBV7-9|-
CASSLGQGPRNEQFF
TGTGCCAGCAGCTTAGGGCAGGGCCCCAGAAATGAGCAGTTCTTC
>TRBD2|TRBJ2-1|TRBV7-3|-
CASSSRLADHYNEQFF
TGTGCCAGCAGCTCCCGGCTAGCGGACCACTACAATGAGCAGTTCTTC
>TRBD2|TRBJ2-1|TRBV4-1|-
CASSQDIAGTSSYNEQFF
TGCGCCAGCAGCCAAGATATTGCGGGGACTAGCTCCTACAATGAGCAGTTCTTC
>TRBD2|TRBJ2-3|TRBV9|-
CASSVGRGGWPDTQYF
TGTGCCAGCAGCGTCGGGCGGGGGGGCTGGCCAGATACGCAGTATTTT
>-|TRBJ1-1|TRBV30|-
CAWTTGTEAFF
TGTGCCTGGACCACCGGGACTGAAGCTTTCTTT
>-|TRBJ2-2|TRBV25-1|few
CASSESGGELFF
TGTGCCAGCAGTGAATCGGGAGGGGAGCTGTTTTTT
>TRBD2|TRBJ2-3|TRBV18|-
CASSGSPAGGQSTDTQYF
TGTGCCAGCTCAGGGTCCCCAGCGGGGGGGCAGAGCACAGATACGCAGTATTTT
>-|TRBJ1-5|TRBV28|-
CASSYSSAGINQPQHF
TGTGCCAGCAGCTACTCCAGCGCAGGGATCAATCAGCCCCAGCATTTT
>TRBD2|TRBJ2-5|TRBV11-2|-
CASSIIPGLAGFQETQYF
TGTGCCAGCAGCATTATTCCGGGACTAGCGGGTTTCCAAGAGACCCAGTACTTC
>TRBD1|TRBJ2-3|TRBV9|-
CASSVATGMADTQYF
TGTGCCAGCAGCGTAGCGACAGGGATGGCAGATACGCAGTATTTT
>TRBD1|TRBJ1-2|TRBV5-1|-
CASSSTGGDYGYTF
TGCGCCAGCAGCTCCACAGGGGGCGACTATGGCTACACCTTC
>TRBD1|TRBJ2-3|TRBV4-1|-
CASSHPGQGTDTQYF
TGCGCCAGCAGCCATCCCGGACAGGGGACAGATACGCAGTATTTT
>-|TRBJ2-7|TRBV27|-
CASSLDSSYEQYF
TGTGCCAGCAGTTTAGACAGTTCCTACGAGCAGTACTTC
>-|TRBJ1-3|TRBV19|-
CASSIRGSGNTIYF
TGTGCCAGTAGTATTCGGGGTTCTGGAAACACCATATATTTT
>TRBD2|TRBJ2-7|TRBV28|-
CASKRQGGNSGSYEQYF
TGTGCCAGCAAGAGACAGGGAGGTAATAGCGGGAGCTACGAGCAGTACTTC
>TRBD1|TRBJ1-5|TRBV4-2|-
CASSQDLTGEEGNQPQHF
TGTGCCAGCAGCCAAGATCTAACAGGGGAAGAGGGCAATCAGCCCCAGCATTTT
>TRBD1|TRBJ2-7|TRBV5-1|-
CASSPKTGAEQYF
TGCGCCAGCAGCCCTAAAACAGGGGCCGAGCAGTACTTC
>TRBD2|TRBJ2-5|TRBV7-6|-
CASSPGLAQETQYF
TGTGCCAGCTCCCCCGGACTAGCCCAAGAGACCCAGTACTTC
>TRBD1|TRBJ2-7|TRBV7-8|-
CASSSPSQGADEQYF
TGTGCCAGCAGCTCCCCCAGTCAGGGGGCAGACGAGCAGTACTTC
>TRBD1|TRBJ1-6|TRBV7-2|-
CASSLESRDSSYSPLHF
TGTGCCAGCAGCTTAGAGTCCCGGGACAGCTCCTATTCACCCCTCCACTTT
>-|TRBJ1-5|TRBV7-2|-
CASSLEGIVGQPQHF
TGTGCCAGCAGCTTAGAGGGGATTGTGGGACAGCCCCAGCATTTT
>TRBD2|TRBJ2-5|TRBV5-6|-
CASSLGLAAQETQYF
TGTGCCAGCAGCTTGGGACTAGCGGCCCAAGAGACCCAGTACTTC
>-|TRBJ2-1|TRBV7-9|-
CASSFGGNYNEQFF
TGTGCCAGCAGCTTTGGAGGAAACTACAATGAGCAGTTCTTC
>TRBD2|TRBJ2-1|TRBV29-1|-
CSGELAGAYNEQFF
TGCAGCGGGGAACTAGCGGGAGCCTACAATGAGCAGTTCTTC
>TRBD1|TRBJ2-7|TRBV10-1|few
CASSEDRVPSYEQYF
TGCGCCAGCAGTGAGGACAGGGTGCCATCCTACGAGCAGTACTTC
>-|TRBJ1-5|TRBV19|once
CASRQGSSNQPQHF
TGTGCCAGTAGGCAGGGTTCGAGCAATCAGCCCCAGCATTTT
>-|TRBJ2-3|TRBV5-4|-
CASSQDTNTQYF
TGTGCCAGCAGCCAGGACACAAATACGCAGTATTTT
>TRBD2|TRBJ2-2|TRBV30|-
CAWSQGSGAHTGELFF
TGTGCCTGGAGTCAGGGAAGCGGGGCCCACACCGGGGAGCTGTTTTTT
>-|TRBJ2-3|TRBV27|once
CASSFLTRTDTQYF
TGTGCCAGCAGTTTCTTGACTAGAACAGATACGCAGTATTTT
>TRBD2|TRBJ2-7|TRBV2|-
CASRASGRYEQYF
TGTGCCAGCAGAGCTAGCGGGAGATACGAGCAGTACTTC
>-|TRBJ2-2|TRBV28|-
CASRQGLAGELFF
TGTGCCAGCAGGCAGGGGTTGGCCGGGGAGCTGTTTTTT
>-|TRBJ2-7|TRBV11-2|-
CASSLDSSYEQYF
TGTGCCAGCAGCTTAGACAGCTCCTACGAGCAGTACTTC
>TRBD1|TRBJ2-7|TRBV5-1|-
CASSPPTGGIDEQYF
TGCGCCAGCAGCCCGCCGACAGGGGGTATCGACGAGCAGTACTTC
>-|TRBJ2-3|TRBV19|-
CASSISRGADTQYF
TGTGCCAGTAGTATCTCCAGGGGGGCGGATACGCAGTATTTT
>TRBD1|TRBJ1-3|TRBV5-6|-
CASSNDRGWNTIYF
TGTGCCAGCAGCAACGACAGGGGTTGGAACACCATATATTTT
>-|TRBJ1-1|TRBV5-1|-
CASSPAPLEHTEAFF
TGCGCCAGCAGCCCAGCCCCCCTGGAGCACACTGAAGCTTTCTTT
>TRBD1|TRBJ1-1|TRBV6-5|-
CASTGTGWNTEAFF
TGTGCCAGCACCGGGACAGGATGGAACACTGAAGCTTTCTTT
>-|TRBJ1-3|TRBV4-1|-
CASSPPGDTIYF
TGCGCCAGCAGCCCCCCCGGGGACACCATATATTTT
>TRBD2|TRBJ2-7|TRBV5-5|-
CASSSGGIYEQYF
TGTGCCAGCAGCTCCGGGGGGATCTACGAGCAGTACTTC
>-|TRBJ1-2|TRBV7-9|-
CASSLVEGGGYTF
TGTGCCAGCAGCTTAGTGGAGGGAGGAGGCTACACCTTC
>-|TRBJ1-2|TRBV5-1|few
CASSGGTAGGYTF
TGCGCCAGCAGCGGCGGGACCGCCGGGGGCTACACCTTC
>-|TRBJ1-1|TRBV1|few
CTGDRWGTEAFF
TGCACTGGGGACAGATGGGGGACTGAAGCTTTCTTT
>TRBD1|TRBJ2-7|TRBV27|-
CASSIDRGSYEQYF
TGTGCCAGCAGTATTGACAGGGGCTCCTACGAGCAGTACTTC
>TRBD1|TRBJ2-5|TRBV5-1|-
CASSAGGEGTQYF
TGCGCCAGCAGCGCAGGGGGCGAGGGGACCCAGTACTTC
>-|TRBJ1-1|TRBV30|-
CAWNAGPHTEAFF
TGTGCCTGGAATGCGGGGCCTCACACTGAAGCTTTCTTT